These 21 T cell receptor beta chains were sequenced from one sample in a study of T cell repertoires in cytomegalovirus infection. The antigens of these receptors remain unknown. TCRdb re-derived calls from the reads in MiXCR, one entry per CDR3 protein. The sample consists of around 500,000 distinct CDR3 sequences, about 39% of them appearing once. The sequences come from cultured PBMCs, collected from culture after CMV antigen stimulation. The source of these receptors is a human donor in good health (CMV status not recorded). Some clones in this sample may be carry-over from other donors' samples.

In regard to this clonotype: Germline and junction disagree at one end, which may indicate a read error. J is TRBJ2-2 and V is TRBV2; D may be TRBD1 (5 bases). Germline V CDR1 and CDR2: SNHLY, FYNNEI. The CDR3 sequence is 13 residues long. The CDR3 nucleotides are TGTGCCAGCGGTGACAGGAACACCGGGGAGCTGTTTTTT. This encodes CASGDRNTGELFF.

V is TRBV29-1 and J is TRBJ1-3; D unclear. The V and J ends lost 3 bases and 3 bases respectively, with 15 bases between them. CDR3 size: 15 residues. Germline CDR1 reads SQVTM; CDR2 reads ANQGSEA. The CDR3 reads CSVESTVRDGNTIYF. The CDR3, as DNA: TGCAGCGTTGAGTCAACAGTCCGGGATGGAAACACCATATATTTT.

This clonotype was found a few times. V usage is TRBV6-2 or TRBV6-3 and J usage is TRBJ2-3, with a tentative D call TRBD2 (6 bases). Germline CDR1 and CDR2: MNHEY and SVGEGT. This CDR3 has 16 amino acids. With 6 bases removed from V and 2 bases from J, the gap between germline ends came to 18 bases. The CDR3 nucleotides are TGTGCCAGCAGCTACGGGGGTCGTCTTTTCACAGATACGCAGTATTTT. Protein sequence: CASSYGGRLFTDTQYF.

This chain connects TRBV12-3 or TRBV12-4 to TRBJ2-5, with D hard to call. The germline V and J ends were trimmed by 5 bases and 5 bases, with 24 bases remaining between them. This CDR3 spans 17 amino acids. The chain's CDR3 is CASSPWQDTVGAETQYF. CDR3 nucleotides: TGTGCCAGCAGTCCCTGGCAAGACACGGTCGGTGCGGAGACCCAGTACTTC.

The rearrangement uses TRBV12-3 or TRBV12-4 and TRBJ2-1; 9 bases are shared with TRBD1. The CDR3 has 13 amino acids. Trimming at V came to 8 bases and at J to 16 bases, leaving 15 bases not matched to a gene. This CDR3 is CASLSSNRGLPFF. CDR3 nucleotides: TGTGCCAGCCTATCCAGTAACAGGGGGCTTCCCTTCTTC.

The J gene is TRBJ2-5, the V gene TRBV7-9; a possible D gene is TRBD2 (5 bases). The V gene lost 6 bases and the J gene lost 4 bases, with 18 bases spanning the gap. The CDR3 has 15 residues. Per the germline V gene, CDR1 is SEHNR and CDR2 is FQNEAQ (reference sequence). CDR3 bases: TGTGCCAGCAGGTCCTGGTTTGAGGGTGGAGAGACCCAGTACTTC. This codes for CASRSWFEGGETQYF.

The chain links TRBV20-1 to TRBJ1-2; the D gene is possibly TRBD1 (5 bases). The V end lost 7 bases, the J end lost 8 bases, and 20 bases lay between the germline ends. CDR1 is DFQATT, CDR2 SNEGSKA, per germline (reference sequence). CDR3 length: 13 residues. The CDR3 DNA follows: TGCAGTGGACGGGGGTTTATCCTGGGCGGCTACACCTTC. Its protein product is CSGRGFILGGYTF.

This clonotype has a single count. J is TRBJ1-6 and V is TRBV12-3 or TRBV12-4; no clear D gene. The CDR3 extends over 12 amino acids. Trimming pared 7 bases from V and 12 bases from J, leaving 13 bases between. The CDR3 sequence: CASKVGVRPLHF. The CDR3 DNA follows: TGTGCCAGCAAGGTCGGAGTGCGACCCCTCCACTTT.

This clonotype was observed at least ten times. The CDR3 is CASSLALLAGGVIGQETQYF. CDR3 bases: TGTGCCAGCAGCTTAGCTCTCTTAGCGGGAGGTGTAATAGGGCAAGAGACCCAGTACTTC. V is TRBV7-8 and J is TRBJ2-5; 10 bases are shared with TRBD2. After removal of 0 bases from V and 2 bases from J, the junction contained 15 bases not matched to a gene. Germline loops: CDR1 SGHVS, CDR2 FQNEAQ. The CDR3 is 20 amino acids.

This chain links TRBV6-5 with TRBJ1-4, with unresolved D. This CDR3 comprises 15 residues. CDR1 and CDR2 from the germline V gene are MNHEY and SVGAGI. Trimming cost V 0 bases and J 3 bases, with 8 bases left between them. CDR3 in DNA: TGTGCCAGCAGTTACTCTTCGGCCCCTAATGAAAAACTGTTTTTT. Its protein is CASSYSSAPNEKLFF.

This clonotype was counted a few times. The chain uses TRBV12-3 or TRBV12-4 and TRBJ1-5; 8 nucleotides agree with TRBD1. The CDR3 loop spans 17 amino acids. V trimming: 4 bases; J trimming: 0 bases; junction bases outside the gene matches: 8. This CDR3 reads CASSSGRTGYSNQPQHF. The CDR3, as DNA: TGTGCCAGCAGTTCCGGCAGGACAGGGTATAGCAATCAGCCCCAGCATTTT.

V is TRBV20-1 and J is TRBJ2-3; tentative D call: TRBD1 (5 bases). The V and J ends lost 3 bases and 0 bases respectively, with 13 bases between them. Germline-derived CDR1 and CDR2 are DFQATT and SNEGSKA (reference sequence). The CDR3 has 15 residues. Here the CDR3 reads CSASWGASSTDTQYF. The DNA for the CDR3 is TGCAGTGCTAGTTGGGGCGCCTCAAGCACAGATACGCAGTATTTT.

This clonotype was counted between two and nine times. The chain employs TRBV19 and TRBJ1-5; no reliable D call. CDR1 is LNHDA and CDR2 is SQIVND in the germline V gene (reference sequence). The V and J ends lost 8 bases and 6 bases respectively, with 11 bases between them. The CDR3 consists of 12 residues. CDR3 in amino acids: CASRLLGQPQHF. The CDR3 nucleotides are TGTGCCAGTCGACTATTAGGTCAGCCCCAGCATTTT.

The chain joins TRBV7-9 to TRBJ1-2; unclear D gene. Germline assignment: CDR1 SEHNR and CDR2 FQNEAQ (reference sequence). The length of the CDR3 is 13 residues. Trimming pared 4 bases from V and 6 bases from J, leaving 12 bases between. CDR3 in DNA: TGTGCCAGCAGCTATCTGCCGGCGAATGGCTACACCTTC. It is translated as CASSYLPANGYTF. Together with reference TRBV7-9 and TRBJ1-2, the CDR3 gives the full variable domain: DTGVSQNPRHKITKRGQNVTFRCDPISEHNRLYWYRQTLGQGPEFLTYFQNEAQLEKSRLLSDRFSAERPKGSFSTLEIQRTEQGDSAMYLCASSYLPANGYTFGSGTRLTVV.

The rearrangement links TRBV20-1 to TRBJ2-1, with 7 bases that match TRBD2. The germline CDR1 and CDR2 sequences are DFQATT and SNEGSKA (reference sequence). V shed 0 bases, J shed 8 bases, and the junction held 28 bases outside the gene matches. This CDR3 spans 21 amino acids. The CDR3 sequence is CSARDRSDSKWGREGRDEQFF. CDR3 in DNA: TGCAGTGCTAGAGATCGGTCGGACTCAAAGTGGGGAAGGGAGGGCCGGGATGAGCAGTTCTTC.

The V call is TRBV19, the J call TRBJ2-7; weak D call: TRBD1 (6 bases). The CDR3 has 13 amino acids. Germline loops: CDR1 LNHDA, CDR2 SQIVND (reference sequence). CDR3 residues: CASAAGVLMGQYF. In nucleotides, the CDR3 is TGTGCTTCAGCGGCAGGGGTTTTGATGGGGCAGTACTTC.

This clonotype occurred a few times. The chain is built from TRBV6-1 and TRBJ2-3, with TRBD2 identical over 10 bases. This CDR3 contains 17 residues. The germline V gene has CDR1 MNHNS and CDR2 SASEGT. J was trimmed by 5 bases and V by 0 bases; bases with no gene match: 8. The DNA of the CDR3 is TGTGCCAGCAGTGAAGCCCCAGCGGGAGGGCCTGGAGATACGCAGTATTTT. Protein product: CASSEAPAGGPGDTQYF.

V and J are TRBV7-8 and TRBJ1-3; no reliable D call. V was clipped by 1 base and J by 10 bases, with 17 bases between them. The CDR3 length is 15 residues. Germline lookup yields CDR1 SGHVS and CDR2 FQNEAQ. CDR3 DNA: TGTGCCAGCAGCTTAGGACGCTTTAAAGCGATGACCATATATTTT. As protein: CASSLGRFKAMTIYF.

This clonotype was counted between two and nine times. As DNA, the CDR3 is TGTGCCAGCAGTTTGTGGAGCCGGCGTAATGAGCAGTTCTTC. This codes for CASSLWSRRNEQFF. V is TRBV27 and J is TRBJ2-1, with no clear D. The CDR3 is made up of 14 amino acids. V lost 3 bases, J lost 7 bases, and 13 bases lay in between. Per the germline V gene, CDR1 is MNHEY and CDR2 is SMNVEV (reference sequence).

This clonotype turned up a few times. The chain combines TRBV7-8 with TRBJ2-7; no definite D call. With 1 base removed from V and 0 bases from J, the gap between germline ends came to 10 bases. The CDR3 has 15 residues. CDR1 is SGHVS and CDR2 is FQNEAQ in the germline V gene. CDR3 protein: CASSLDVQISYEQYF. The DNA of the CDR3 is TGTGCCAGCAGCTTAGATGTACAAATCTCCTACGAGCAGTACTTC. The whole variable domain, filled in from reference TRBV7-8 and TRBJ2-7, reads GAGVSQSPRYKVAKRGQDVALRCDPISGHVSLFWYQQALGQGPEFLTYFQNEAQLDKSGLPSDRFFAERPEGSVSTLKIQRTQQEDSAVYLCASSLDVQISYEQYFGPGTRLTVT.

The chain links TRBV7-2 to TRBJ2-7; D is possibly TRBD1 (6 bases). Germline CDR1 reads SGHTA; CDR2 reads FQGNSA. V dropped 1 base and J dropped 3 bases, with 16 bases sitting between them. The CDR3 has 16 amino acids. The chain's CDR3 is CASSLDTRQGFYEQYF. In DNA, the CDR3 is TGTGCCAGCAGCTTAGACACGAGGCAGGGGTTCTACGAGCAGTACTTC. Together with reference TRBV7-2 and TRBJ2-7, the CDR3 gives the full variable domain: GAGVSQSPSNKVTEKGKDVELRCDPISGHTALYWYRQSLGQGLEFLIYFQGNSAPDKSGLPSDRFSAERTGGSVSTLTIQRTQQEDSAVYLCASSLDTRQGFYEQYFGPGTRLTVT.